A single sample gave rise to the 14 T cell receptor beta chains below, sequenced in a study of CD8+CD57+ T cells in acquired aplastic anemia. Patients sequenced had flow cytometry evidence of CD8+CD57+ cell expansion. The template used for profiling TCR beta VDJ and CDR3 was genomic DNA. TCRdb itself ran the reads through MiXCR, one entry per CDR3 protein. Among around 200,000 distinct CDR3 sequences, around half were seen once, and the ten largest hold roughly 1.8%. The sample was sorted CD4+, CD8+, or CD8+CD57+ T cells (not recorded which) from PBMCs. These receptors were obtained from a human donor with aplastic anemia.

The chain is built from TRBV10-1 and TRBJ1-5, with TRBD1 identical over 7 bases. CDR1 is WNHNN and CDR2 is SYGVQD in the germline V gene (reference sequence). This CDR3 is built from 12 residues. The ends lost 8 bases at V and 5 bases at J; junction bases unmatched: 3. The CDR3 spells CASPTGDQPQHF. DNA of the CDR3: TGCGCCAGCCCCACAGGGGATCAGCCCCAGCATTTT.

Details on this clonotype: A much larger clone is a single base away; this may be a read error. This CDR3 fails to terminate in the conserved phenylalanine or tryptophan, so it likely reflects a read error. The chain links TRBV5-1 to TRBJ1-1; 10 bases map to TRBD1. V dropped 4 bases and J dropped 4; count of bases not matched to a gene: 7. The CDR3 consists of 15 residues. The germline V gene encodes CDR1 SGHRS and CDR2 YFSETQ. CDR3 bases: TGCGCCAGCAGCCTAGACAGGGGGCGAAGCACTGAAGCTTTCCTT. Its translation is CASSLDRGRSTEAFL.

This clonotype has a count of ten or more. The chain carries TRBV3-1 and TRBJ1-1; tentative D call: TRBD1 (6 bases). Trimming took off 6 bases at V and 2 bases at J, with 13 bases between the two ends. This CDR3 is 14 amino acids long. CDR1 LGHDT and CDR2 YNNKEL come from the germline V gene (reference sequence). Here the CDR3 reads CASSRDTRNTEAFF. As DNA, the CDR3 is TGTGCCAGCAGTAGGGACACCCGAAACACTGAAGCTTTCTTT.

This clonotype has just a few counts. V and J are TRBV2 and TRBJ2-4; D call uncertain. The CDR3 has 13 residues. Germline-derived CDR1 and CDR2 are SNHLY and FYNNEI. V was cut by 2 bases and J by 5 bases, with 7 bases left in between. CDR3 in amino acids: CASSESQQNIQYF. Written as DNA, the CDR3 is TGTGCCAGCAGTGAAAGCCAGCAAAACATTCAGTACTTC.

This clonotype was seen ten or more times. The chain is built from TRBV24-1 and TRBJ2-3; D is unclear. Germline V gene sequence: CDR1 KGHDR, CDR2 SFDVKD. The V end was cut by 0 bases, the J end by 2 bases, with 5 bases between. The CDR3 consists of 14 residues. The DNA for the CDR3 is TGTGCCACCAGTGATTTGGACACCACAGATACGCAGTATTTT. Protein product: CATSDLDTTDTQYF.

Regarding this clonotype: This may come from a read error, since a much larger clone is one base off. This chain connects TRBV20-1 to TRBJ2-7, with 7 bases matching TRBD2. The CDR3 spans 15 residues. J gave up 13 bases and V 6 bases, and 24 bases lay outside the gene matches. The germline V gene has CDR1 DFQATT and CDR2 SNEGSKA (reference sequence). CDR3 bases: TGCAGTGCACGGAATCCCGAACTAGCGCAAGAGACCCATTACTTC. It yields the protein CSARNPELAQETHYF.

This clonotype has a count of ten or more. The gene calls are TRBV5-4 and TRBJ1-1; D ambiguous. Germline loops: CDR1 SGHNT, CDR2 YYREEE (reference sequence). V was trimmed by 4 bases and J by 1 base, leaving 11 bases between them. The CDR3 length is 14 residues. CDR3 region: CASSPPTPNTEAFF. The CDR3 DNA reads TGTGCCAGCAGCCCACCTACCCCGAACACTGAAGCTTTCTTT.

J is TRBJ1-5 and V is TRBV15; D gene ambiguous. Germline lookup yields CDR1 LNHNV and CDR2 YYDKDF (reference sequence). The CDR3 is 13 amino acids. The germline V and J ends were trimmed by 1 base and 7 bases, with 8 bases remaining between them. Here the CDR3 DNA reads TGTGCCACCAGCAGAGTATATGGGCAGCCCCAGCATTTT. Amino acid sequence: CATSRVYGQPQHF.

This clonotype was picked up a small number of times. The chain joins TRBV3-1 to TRBJ2-4, with D possibly TRBD2 on 5 matching bases. The CDR3 runs 13 residues. Per germline, CDR1 LGHDT and CDR2 YNNKEL (reference sequence). Trimming cost V 1 base and J 9 bases, with 10 bases left between them. CDR3 in DNA: TGTGCCAGCAGCCAAGGGGTCGGGGTCATTCAGTACTTC. Amino acid sequence: CASSQGVGVIQYF.

The rearrangement links TRBV10-3 to TRBJ1-5; D is ambiguous. V was cut by 2 bases and J by 2 bases, with 10 bases left in between. Germline V gene lookup returns CDR1 ENHRY and CDR2 SYGVKD. The CDR3 length is 15 residues. The CDR3 is CAISEPGRGNQPQHF. The CDR3 bases are TGTGCCATCAGTGAGCCCGGGAGGGGCAATCAGCCCCAGCATTTT.

This clonotype was observed many times. The V and J genes are TRBV10-3 and TRBJ2-3; possibly TRBD1 for D (6 bases). From germline, CDR1 is ENHRY and CDR2 SYGVKD. The CDR3 has 12 amino acids. V was cut by 7 bases and J by 6 bases, with 11 bases left in between. In nucleotides, the CDR3 is TGTGCCATCAAAGCAGGGGTGGATACGCAGTATTTT. Its protein product is CAIKAGVDTQYF.

CDR3 amino acids: CASSQTGSGNTIYF. In DNA form, the CDR3 reads TGTGCCAGCAGCCAGACAGGCTCTGGAAACACCATATATTTT. The chain is built from TRBV25-1 and TRBJ1-3; TRBD1 is a possible D gene (6 bases). The germline CDR1 and CDR2 sequences are MGHDK and SYGVNS. V lost 6 bases, J lost 0 bases, and 9 bases lay in between. The CDR3 consists of 14 residues.

The J gene is TRBJ1-5, the V gene TRBV20-1; TRBD1 matches at 8 bases. V dropped 4 bases and J dropped 2; count of bases not matched to a gene: 4. Looked up from germline, CDR1 is DFQATT and CDR2 is SNEGSKA (reference sequence). CDR3 length: 14 amino acids. Here the CDR3 DNA reads TGCAGTGCTATGGTGGGACAGGGCAATCAGCCCCAGCATTTT. Amino acids: CSAMVGQGNQPQHF.

This rearrangement joins TRBV18 to TRBJ1-6, with a tentative D call TRBD1 (5 bases). V dropped 3 bases and J dropped 7 bases, with 10 bases sitting between them. This CDR3 has 14 residues. Per germline, CDR1 KGHSH and CDR2 LQKENI. CDR3 DNA: TGTGCCAGCTCACCTTTCAGGGAGAATTCACCCCTCCACTTT. It yields the protein CASSPFRENSPLHF.